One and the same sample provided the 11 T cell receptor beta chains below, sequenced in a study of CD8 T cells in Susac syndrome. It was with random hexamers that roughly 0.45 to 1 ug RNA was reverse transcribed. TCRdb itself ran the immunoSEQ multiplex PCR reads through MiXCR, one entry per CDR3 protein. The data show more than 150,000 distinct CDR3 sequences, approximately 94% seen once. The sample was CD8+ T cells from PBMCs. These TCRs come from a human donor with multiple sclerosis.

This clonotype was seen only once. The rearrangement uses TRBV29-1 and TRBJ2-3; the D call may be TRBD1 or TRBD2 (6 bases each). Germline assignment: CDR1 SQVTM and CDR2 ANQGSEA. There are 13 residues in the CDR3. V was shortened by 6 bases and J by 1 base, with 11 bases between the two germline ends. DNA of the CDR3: TGCAGCGTAGAGAGGGGGGGCACAGATACGCAGTATTTT. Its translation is CSVERGGTDTQYF.

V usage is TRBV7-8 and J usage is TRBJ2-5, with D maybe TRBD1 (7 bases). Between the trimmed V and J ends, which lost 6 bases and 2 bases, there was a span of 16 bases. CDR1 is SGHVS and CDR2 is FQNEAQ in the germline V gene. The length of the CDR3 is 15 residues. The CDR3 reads CASSLQGGPQETQYF. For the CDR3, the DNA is TGTGCCAGCAGTCTGCAGGGGGGCCCTCAAGAGACCCAGTACTTC.

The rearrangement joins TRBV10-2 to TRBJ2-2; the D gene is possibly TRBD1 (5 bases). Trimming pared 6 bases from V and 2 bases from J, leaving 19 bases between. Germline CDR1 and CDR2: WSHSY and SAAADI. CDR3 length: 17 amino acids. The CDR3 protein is CASRLRALSVNTGELFF. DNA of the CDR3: TGCGCCAGCAGGCTCAGGGCCCTCTCCGTAAACACCGGGGAGCTGTTTTTT.

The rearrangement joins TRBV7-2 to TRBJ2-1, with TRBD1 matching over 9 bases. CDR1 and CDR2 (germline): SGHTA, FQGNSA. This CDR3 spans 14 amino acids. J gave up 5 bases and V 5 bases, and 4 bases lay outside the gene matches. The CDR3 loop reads CASSAWDRDNEQFF. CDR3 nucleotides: TGTGCCAGCAGCGCCTGGGACAGGGACAATGAGCAGTTCTTC.

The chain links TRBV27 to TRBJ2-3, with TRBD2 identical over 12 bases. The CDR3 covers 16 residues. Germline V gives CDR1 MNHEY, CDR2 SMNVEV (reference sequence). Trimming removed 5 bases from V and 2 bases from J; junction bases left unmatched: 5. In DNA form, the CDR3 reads TGTGCCAGCAGTCCTAGCGGGGGGGAAATCACAGATACGCAGTATTTT. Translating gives CASSPSGGEITDTQYF.

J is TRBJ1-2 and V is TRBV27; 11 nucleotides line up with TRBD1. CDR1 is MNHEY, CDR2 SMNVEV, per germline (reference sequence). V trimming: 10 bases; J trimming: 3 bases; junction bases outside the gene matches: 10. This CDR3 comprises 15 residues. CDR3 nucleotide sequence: TGTGCCACCCTTGGACAGGGGGCGCGCCACTATGGCTACACCTTC. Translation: CATLGQGARHYGYTF.

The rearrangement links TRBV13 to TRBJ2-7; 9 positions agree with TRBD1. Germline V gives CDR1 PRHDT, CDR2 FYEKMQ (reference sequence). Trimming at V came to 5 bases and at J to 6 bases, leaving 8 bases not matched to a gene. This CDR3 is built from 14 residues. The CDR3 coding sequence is TGTGCCAGCAGCCCGGGACAGGGCTCTGGCGAGCAGTACTTC. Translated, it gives CASSPGQGSGEQYF.

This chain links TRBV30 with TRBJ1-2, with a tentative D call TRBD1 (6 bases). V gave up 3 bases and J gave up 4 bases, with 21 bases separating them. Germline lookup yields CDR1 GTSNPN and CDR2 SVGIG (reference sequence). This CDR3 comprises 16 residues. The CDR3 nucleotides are TGTGCCTGGAGCGACCCCGGTCGACAGGCCTCCTATGGCTACACCTTC. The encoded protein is CAWSDPGRQASYGYTF.

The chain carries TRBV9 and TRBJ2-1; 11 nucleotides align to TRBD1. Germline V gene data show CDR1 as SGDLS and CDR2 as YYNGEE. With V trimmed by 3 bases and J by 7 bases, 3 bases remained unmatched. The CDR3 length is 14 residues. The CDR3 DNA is TGTGCCAGCAGCGAGGACAGGGGGCTGAATGAGCAGTTCTTC. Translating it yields CASSEDRGLNEQFF.

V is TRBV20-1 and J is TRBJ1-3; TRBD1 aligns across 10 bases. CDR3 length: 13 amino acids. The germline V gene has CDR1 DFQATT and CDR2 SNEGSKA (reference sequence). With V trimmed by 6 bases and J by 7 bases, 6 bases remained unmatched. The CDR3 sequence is CSARGQGRNTIYF. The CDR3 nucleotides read TGCAGTGCGAGGGGACAGGGGAGGAACACCATATATTTT.

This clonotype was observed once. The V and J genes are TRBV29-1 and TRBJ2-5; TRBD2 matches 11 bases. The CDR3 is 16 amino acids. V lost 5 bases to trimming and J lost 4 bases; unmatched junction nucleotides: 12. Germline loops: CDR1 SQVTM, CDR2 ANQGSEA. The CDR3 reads CSVPPPSGGRRETQYF. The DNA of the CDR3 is TGCAGCGTTCCACCCCCTAGCGGGGGGCGGAGAGAGACCCAGTACTTC.